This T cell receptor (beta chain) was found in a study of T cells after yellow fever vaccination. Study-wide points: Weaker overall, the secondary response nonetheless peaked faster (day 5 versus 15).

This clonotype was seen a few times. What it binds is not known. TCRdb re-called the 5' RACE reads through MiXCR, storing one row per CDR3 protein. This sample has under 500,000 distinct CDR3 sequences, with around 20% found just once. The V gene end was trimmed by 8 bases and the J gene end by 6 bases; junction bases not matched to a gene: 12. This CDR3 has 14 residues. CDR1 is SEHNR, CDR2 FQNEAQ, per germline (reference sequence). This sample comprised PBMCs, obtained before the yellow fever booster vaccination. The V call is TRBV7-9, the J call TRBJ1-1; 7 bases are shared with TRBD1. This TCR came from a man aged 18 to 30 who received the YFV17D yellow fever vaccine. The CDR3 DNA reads TGTGCCAGCCTTGGAGGGGGCTCGGTGGCTGAAGCTTTCTTT. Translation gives CASLGGGSVAEAFF.